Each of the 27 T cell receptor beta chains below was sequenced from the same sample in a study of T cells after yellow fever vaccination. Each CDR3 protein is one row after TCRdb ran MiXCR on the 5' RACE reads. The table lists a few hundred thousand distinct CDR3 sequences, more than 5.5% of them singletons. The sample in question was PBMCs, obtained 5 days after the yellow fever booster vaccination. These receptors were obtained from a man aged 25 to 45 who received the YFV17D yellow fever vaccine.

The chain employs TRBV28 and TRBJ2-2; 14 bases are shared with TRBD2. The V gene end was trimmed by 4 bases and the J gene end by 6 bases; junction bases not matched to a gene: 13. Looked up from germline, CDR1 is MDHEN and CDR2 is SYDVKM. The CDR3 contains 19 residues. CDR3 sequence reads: CASSSSQRTSGRLAGELFF. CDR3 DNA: TGTGCCAGCAGTTCAAGTCAGCGGACTAGCGGGAGGTTGGCCGGGGAGCTGTTTTTT.

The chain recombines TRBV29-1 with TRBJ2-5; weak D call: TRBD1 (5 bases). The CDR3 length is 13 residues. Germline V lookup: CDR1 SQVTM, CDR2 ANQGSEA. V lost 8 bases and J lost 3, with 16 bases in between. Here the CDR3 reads CSMRTNNKETQYF. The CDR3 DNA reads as TGCAGCATGAGGACAAACAACAAAGAGACCCAGTACTTC.

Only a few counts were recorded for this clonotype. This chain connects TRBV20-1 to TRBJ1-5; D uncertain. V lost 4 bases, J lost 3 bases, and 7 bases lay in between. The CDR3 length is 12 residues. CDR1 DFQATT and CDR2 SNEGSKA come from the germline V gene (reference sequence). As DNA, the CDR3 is TGCAGTGCTAAAGACAACAATCAGCCCCAGCATTTT. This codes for CSAKDNNQPQHF.

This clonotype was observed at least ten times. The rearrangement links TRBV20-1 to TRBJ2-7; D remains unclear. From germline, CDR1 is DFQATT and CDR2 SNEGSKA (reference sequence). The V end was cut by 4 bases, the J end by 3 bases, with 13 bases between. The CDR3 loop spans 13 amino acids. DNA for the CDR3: TGCAGTGCTAAACGGGCTTCATTCTACGAGCAGTACTTC. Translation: CSAKRASFYEQYF.

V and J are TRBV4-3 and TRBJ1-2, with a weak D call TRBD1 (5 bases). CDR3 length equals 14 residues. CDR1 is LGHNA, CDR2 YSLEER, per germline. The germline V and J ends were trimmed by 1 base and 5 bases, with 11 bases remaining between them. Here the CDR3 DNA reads TGCGCCAGCAGCCAAGGGGGCCAGATTTATGGCTACACCTTC. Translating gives CASSQGGQIYGYTF.

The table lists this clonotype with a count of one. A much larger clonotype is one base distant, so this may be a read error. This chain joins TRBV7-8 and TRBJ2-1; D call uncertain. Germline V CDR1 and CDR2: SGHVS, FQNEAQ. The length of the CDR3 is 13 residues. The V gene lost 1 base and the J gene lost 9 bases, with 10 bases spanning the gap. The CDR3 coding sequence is TGTGCCAGCAGCTTAGACCCCACAAGTGAGCAGTTCTTC. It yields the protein CASSLDPTSEQFF.

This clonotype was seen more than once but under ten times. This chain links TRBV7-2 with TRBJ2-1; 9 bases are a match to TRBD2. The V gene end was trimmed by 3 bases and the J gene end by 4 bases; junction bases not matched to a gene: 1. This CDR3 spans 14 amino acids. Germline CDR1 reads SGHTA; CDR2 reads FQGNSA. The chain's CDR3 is CASSFAGGYNEQFF. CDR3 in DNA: TGTGCCAGCAGCTTTGCGGGAGGGTACAATGAGCAGTTCTTC.

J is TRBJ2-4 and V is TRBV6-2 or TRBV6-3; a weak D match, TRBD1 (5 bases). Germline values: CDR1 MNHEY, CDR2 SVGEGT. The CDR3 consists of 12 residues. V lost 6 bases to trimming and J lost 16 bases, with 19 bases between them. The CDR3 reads CASSLQGTLGYF. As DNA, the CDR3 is TGTGCCAGCAGCCTCCAGGGAACATTAGGATACTTC.

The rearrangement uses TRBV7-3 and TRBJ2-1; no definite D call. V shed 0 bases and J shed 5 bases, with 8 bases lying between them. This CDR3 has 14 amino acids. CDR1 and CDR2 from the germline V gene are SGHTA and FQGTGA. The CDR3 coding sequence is TGTGCCAGCAGCTTAACAAACGACCACAATGAGCAGTTCTTC. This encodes CASSLTNDHNEQFF. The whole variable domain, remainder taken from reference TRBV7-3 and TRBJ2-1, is GAGVSQTPSNKVTEKGKYVELRCDPISGHTALYWYRQSLGQGPEFLIYFQGTGAADDSGLPNDRFFAVRPEGSVSTLKIQRTERGDSAVYLCASSLTNDHNEQFFGPGTRLTVL.

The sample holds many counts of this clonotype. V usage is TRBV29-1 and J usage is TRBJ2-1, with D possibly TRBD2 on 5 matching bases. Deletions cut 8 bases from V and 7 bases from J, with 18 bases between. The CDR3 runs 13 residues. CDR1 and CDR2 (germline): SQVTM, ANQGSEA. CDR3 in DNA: TGCAGCAAGAGGGATCCTTTAGGAAATGAGCAGTTCTTC. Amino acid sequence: CSKRDPLGNEQFF.

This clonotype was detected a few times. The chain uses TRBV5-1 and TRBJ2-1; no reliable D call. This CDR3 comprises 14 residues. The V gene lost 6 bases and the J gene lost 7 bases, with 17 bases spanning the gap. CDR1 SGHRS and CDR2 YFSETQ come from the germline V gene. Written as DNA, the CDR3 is TGCGCCAGCACCCTAGTTCCTTTGGAGAATGAGCAGTTCTTC. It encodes CASTLVPLENEQFF.

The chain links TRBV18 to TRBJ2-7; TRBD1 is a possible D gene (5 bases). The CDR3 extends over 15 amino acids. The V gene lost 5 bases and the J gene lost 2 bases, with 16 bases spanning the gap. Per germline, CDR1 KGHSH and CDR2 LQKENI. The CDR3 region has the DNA TGTGCCAGCTCAGCACAGGAAACGTTTACCTACGAGCAGTACTTC. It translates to CASSAQETFTYEQYF.

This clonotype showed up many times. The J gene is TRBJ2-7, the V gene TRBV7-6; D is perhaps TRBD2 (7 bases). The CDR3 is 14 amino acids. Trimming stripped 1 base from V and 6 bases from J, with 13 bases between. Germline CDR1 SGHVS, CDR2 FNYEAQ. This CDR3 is CASSLGGASGEQYF. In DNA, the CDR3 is TGTGCCAGCAGCTTAGGGGGGGCTAGCGGCGAGCAGTACTTC.

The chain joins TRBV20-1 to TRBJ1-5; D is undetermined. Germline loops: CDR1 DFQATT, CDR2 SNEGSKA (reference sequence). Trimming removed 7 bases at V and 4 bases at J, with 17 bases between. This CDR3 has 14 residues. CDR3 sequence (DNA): TGCAGTGTCGGTTGGCTCGGGTCAAATCAGCCCCAGCATTTT. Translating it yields CSVGWLGSNQPQHF.

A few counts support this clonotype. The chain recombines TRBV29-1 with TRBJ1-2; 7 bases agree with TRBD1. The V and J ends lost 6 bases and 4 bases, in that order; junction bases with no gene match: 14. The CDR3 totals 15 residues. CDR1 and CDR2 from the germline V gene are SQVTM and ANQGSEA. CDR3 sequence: CSVILRGGASYGYTF. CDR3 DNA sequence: TGCAGCGTCATTCTCCGAGGGGGCGCCAGCTATGGCTACACCTTC.

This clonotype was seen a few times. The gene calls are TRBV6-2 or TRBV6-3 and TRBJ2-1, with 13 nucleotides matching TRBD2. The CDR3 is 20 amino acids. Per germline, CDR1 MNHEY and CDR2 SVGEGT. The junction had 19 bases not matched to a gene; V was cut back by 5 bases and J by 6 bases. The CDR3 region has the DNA TGTGCCAGCAGTCTACCTATGGGGCTGGGACTAGCGGGGAAGCGCAATGAGCAGTTCTTC. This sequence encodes CASSLPMGLGLAGKRNEQFF.

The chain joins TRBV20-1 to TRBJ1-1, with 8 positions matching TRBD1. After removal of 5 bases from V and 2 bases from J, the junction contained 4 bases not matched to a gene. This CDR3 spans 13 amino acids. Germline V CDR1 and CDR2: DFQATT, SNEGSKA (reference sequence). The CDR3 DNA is TGCAGTGCTGGACAGGGAAGAAACACTGAAGCTTTCTTT. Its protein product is CSAGQGRNTEAFF.

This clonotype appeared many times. The CDR3 spells CSARAKLAHSYNEQFF. DNA of the CDR3: TGCAGTGCTAGAGCCAAGCTAGCCCACTCCTACAATGAGCAGTTCTTC. The chain joins TRBV20-1 to TRBJ2-1, with a tentative D call TRBD2 (5 bases). V shed 1 base and J shed 0 bases, with 13 bases lying between them. CDR1 is DFQATT, CDR2 SNEGSKA, per germline (reference sequence). The CDR3 consists of 16 residues.

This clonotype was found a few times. The DNA for the CDR3 is TGTGCCAGCAGCCCCAATCCCCCGGGACACGGATACCCACATGGCTACACCTTC. This sequence encodes CASSPNPPGHGYPHGYTF. This chain uses TRBV6-1 with TRBJ1-2; perhaps TRBD1 as D (6 bases). The germline gives CDR1 MNHNS, CDR2 SASEGT. The CDR3 extends over 18 amino acids. V lost 6 bases and J lost 6, with 29 bases in between.

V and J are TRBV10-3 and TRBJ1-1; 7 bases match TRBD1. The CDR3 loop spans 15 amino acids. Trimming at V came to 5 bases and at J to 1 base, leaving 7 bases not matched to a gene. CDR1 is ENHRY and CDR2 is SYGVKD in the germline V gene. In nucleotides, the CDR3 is TGTGCCATCAGTTACACAGGGGTGGGGAACACTGAAGCTTTCTTT. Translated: CAISYTGVGNTEAFF.

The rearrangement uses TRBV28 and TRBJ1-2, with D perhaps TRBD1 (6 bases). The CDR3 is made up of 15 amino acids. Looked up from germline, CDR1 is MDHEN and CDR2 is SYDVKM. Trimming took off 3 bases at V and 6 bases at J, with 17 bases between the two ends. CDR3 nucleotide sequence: TGTGCCAGCAGTTTCACCCCACAGGGAATCAATGGCTACACCTTC. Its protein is CASSFTPQGINGYTF.

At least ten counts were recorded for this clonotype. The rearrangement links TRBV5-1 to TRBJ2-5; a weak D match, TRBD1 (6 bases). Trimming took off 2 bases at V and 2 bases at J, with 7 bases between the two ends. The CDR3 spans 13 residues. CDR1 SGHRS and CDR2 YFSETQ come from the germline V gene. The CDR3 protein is CASSFTGQETQYF. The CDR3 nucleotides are TGCGCCAGCAGCTTCACAGGGCAAGAGACCCAGTACTTC.

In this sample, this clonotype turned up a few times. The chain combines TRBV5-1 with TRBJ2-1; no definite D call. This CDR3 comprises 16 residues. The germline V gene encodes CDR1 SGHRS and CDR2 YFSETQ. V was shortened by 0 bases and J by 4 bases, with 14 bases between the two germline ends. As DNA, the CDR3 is TGCGCCAGCAGCTTGGTAGTCTCTTTCTCTTACAATGAGCAGTTCTTC. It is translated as CASSLVVSFSYNEQFF.

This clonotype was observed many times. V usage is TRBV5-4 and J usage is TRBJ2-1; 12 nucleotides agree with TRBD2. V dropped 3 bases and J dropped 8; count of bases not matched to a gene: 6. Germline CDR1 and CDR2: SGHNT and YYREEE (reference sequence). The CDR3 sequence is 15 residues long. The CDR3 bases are TGTGCCAGCAGCTCCGGGCCTAGCGGGAGGGATGAGCAGTTCTTC. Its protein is CASSSGPSGRDEQFF.

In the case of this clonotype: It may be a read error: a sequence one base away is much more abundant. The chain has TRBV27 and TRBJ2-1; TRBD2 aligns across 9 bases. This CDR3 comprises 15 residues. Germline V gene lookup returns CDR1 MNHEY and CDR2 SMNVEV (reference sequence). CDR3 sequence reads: CASRVPGLAFHELFF. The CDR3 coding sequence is TGTGCCAGCAGGGTCCCGGGACTAGCTTTCCATGAGCTGTTCTTC.

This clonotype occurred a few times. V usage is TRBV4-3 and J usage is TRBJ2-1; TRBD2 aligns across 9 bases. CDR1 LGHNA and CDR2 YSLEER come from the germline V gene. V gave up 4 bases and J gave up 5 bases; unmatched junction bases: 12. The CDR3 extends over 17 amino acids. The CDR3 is CASSPRLAGTSNNEQFF. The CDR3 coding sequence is TGCGCCAGCAGCCCTCGCCTAGCGGGAACGTCGAACAATGAGCAGTTCTTC.

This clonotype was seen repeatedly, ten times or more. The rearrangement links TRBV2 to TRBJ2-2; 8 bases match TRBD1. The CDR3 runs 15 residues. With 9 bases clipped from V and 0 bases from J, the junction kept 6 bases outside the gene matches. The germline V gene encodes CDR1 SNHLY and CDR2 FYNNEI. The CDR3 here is CASKTGASNTGELFF. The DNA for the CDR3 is TGTGCCAGTAAGACAGGGGCCTCGAACACCGGGGAGCTGTTTTTT.